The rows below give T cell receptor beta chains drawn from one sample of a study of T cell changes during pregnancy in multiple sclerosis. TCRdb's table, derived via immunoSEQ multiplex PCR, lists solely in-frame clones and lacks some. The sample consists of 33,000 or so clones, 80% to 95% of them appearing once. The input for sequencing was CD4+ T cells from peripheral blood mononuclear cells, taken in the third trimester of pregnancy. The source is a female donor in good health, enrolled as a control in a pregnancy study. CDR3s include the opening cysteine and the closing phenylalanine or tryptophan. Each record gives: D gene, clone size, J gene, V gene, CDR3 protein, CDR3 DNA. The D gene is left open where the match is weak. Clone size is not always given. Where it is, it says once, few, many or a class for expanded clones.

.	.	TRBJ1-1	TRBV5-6	CASSLPGTEAFF	TGTGCCAGCAGCTTGCCCGGGACAGAAGCTTTCTTT
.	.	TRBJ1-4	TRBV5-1	CASSLGLGRERGEKLFF	TGCGCCAGCAGCTTGGGATTGGGCAGGGAAAGAGGTGAAAAACTGTTTTTT
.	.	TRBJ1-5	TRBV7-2	CASSKDGDQPQHF	TGTGCCAGCAGCAAGGACGGGGATCAGCCCCAGCATTTT
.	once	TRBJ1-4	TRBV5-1	CASSLEGGLGEKLFF	TGCGCCAGCAGCTTGGAGGGGGGGCTGGGTGAAAAACTGTTTTTT
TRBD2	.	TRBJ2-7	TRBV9	CASSATSGNYEQYF	TGTGCCAGCAGCGCGACTAGCGGAAACTACGAGCAGTACTTC
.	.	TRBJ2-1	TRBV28	CASSRDNEQFF	TGTGCCAGCAGCCGGGACAATGAGCAGTTCTTC
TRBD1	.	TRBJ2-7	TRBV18	CASSLDRGYEQYF	TGTGCCAGCTCACTTGACAGGGGGTACGAGCAGTACTTC
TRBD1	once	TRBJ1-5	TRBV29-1	CSAKDRVGNQPQHF	TGCAGCGCCAAGGACAGGGTGGGCAATCAGCCCCAGCATTTT
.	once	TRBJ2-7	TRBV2	CASSLQGGDFYEQYF	TGTGCCAGCAGCCTACAGGGGGGGGACTTCTACGAGCAGTACTTC
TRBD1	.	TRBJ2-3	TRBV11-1	CASSLRGQGITDTQYF	TGTGCCAGCAGTTTAAGGGGACAGGGGATTACAGATACGCAGTATTTT
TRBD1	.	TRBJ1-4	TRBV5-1	CASRGTGGRNEKLFF	TGCGCCAGCAGAGGTACAGGGGGCAGAAATGAAAAACTGTTTTTT
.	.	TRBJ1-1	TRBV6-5	CASNGQLNTEAFF	TGTGCCAGCAATGGACAGCTTAACACTGAAGCTTTCTTT
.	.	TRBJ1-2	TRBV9	CASSVGGFGYTF	TGTGCCAGCAGCGTCGGAGGTTTCGGCTACACCTTC
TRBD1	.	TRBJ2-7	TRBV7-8	CASSLFLRGTGVREQYF	TGTGCCAGCAGCTTATTCCTCCGCGGGACAGGGGTCCGCGAGCAGTACTTC
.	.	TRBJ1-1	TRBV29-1	CSVDTGTGFRAFF	TGCAGCGTCGATACAGGGACCGGGTTTCGTGCTTTCTTT
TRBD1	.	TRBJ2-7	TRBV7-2	CASSFIRQGQYF	TGTGCCAGCAGCTTTATCAGACAGGGGCAGTACTTC
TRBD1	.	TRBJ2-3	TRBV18	CASQTGTGGSTDTQYF	TGTGCCAGCCAGACCGGGACAGGGGGGAGCACAGATACGCAGTATTTT
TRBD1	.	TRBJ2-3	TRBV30	CAWRTGGRVTDTQYF	TGTGCCTGGAGGACAGGGGGCCGCGTCACAGATACGCAGTATTTT
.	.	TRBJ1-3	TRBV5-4	CASNVRGSGNTIYF	TGTGCCAGCAACGTCAGGGGCTCTGGAAACACCATATATTTT
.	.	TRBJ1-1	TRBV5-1	CASSYRYKGTEAFF	TGCGCCAGCAGCTACCGTTATAAGGGGACTGAAGCTTTCTTT
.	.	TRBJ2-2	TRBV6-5	CASKRGNTGELFF	TGTGCCAGCAAAAGGGGGAACACCGGGGAGCTGTTTTTT
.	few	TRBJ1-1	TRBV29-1	CSLSRDLNTEAFF	TGCAGCCTCTCGAGGGATTTGAACACTGAAGCTTTCTTT
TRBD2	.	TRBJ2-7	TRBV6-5	CASSYQTSGGYEQYF	TGTGCCAGCAGTTACCAAACTAGCGGGGGTTACGAGCAGTACTTC
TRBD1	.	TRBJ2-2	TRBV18	CASSGTGNTGELFF	TGTGCCAGCTCCGGGACAGGGAACACCGGGGAGCTGTTTTTT
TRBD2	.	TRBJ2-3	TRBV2	CASRLLAGSTDTQYF	TGTGCCAGCAGACTACTAGCGGGTAGCACAGATACGCAGTATTTT
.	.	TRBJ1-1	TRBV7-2	CASSLAGPEAFF	TGTGCCAGCAGCTTAGCGGGGCCTGAAGCTTTCTTT
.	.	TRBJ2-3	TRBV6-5	CASSPGDLTDTQYF	TGTGCCAGCAGTCCCGGTGATCTCACAGATACGCAGTATTTT
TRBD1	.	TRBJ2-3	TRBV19	CASSIGPGTGYGDTQYF	TGTGCCAGTAGTATAGGACCCGGGACAGGGTATGGAGATACGCAGTATTTT
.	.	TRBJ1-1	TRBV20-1	CSAGRIEAFF	TGCAGTGCTGGCAGGATCGAAGCTTTCTTT
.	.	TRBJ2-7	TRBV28	CASSLRPMPYEQYF	TGTGCCAGCAGTTTGCGGCCTATGCCCTACGAGCAGTACTTC
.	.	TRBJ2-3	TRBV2	CASSMTSGQDTQYF	TGTGCCAGCAGTATGACTAGTGGGCAAGATACGCAGTATTTT
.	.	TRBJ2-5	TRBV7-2	CASSHFGKQETQYF	TGTGCCAGCAGCCATTTCGGCAAACAGGAGACCCAGTACTTC
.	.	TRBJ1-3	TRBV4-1	CASSQENSYLLISGNTIYF	TGCGCCAGCAGCCAAGAGAACAGCTACCTCCTAATCTCTGGAAACACCATATATTTT
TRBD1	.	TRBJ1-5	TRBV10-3	CAISPQGRSNQPQHF	TGTGCCATCAGCCCACAGGGGAGAAGCAATCAGCCCCAGCATTTT
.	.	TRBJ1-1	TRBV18	CASSPVSQFEAFF	TGTGCCAGCTCACCAGTTTCCCAGTTTGAAGCTTTCTTT
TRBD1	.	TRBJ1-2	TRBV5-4	CASSPDRGLGYGYTF	TGTGCCAGCAGTCCCGACAGGGGGCTGGGGTATGGCTACACCTTC
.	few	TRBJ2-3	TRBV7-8	CASSPIPSVTSTDTQYF	TGTGCCAGCAGCCCAATCCCTAGCGTAACTAGCACAGATACGCAGTATTTT
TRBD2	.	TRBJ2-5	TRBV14	CASSQVAGGLETQYF	TGTGCCAGCAGCCAAGTGGCGGGGGGGCTGGAGACCCAGTACTTC
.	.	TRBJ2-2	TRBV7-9	CASSLRRGTGELFF	TGTGCCAGCAGCTTAAGAAGGGGCACCGGGGAGCTGTTTTTT
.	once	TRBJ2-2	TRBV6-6	CASRVGSTGELFF	TGTGCCAGCAGAGTGGGGAGCACCGGGGAGCTGTTTTTT
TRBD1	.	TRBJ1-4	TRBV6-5	CASSYDANRGEKLFF	TGTGCCAGCAGTTACGACGCGAACAGGGGTGAAAAACTGTTTTTT
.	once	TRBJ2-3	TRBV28	CASRQTDTQYF	TGTGCCAGCAGGCAGACAGATACGCAGTATTTT
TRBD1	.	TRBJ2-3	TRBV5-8	CASSRTGEFTDTQYF	TGTGCCAGCAGCCGGACAGGGGAATTCACAGATACGCAGTATTTT